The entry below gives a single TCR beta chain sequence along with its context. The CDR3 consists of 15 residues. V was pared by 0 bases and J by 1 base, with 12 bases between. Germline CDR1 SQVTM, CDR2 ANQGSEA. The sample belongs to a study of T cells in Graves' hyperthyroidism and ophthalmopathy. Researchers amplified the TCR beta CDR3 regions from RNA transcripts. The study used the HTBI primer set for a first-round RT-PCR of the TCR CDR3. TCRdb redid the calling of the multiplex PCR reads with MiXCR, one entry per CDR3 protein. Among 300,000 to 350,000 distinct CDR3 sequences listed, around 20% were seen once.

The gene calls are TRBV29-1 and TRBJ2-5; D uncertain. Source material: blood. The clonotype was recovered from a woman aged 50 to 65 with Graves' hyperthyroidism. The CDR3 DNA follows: TGCAGCGTTGAAGATTACTACGGAGTCCAAGAGACCCAGTACTTC. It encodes CSVEDYYGVQETQYF.